These T cell receptor beta chains were read from a single sample in a study of T cell changes during pregnancy in multiple sclerosis. The method was immunoSEQ multiplex PCR; TCRdb's version includes in-frame clones alone and lacks a portion of them. The sample has 50,000 to 65,000 clones, 75% to 95% seen once; the top ten hold around 2.2%. The material was peripheral blood, obtained in the first trimester of pregnancy. These receptors were collected from a female donor in good health, enrolled as a control in a pregnancy study. The CDR3 runs from the conserved cysteine through the conserved F or W. The order of the fields is CDR3 DNA, CDR3 protein, clone size, J gene, V gene, D gene. The D gene is left open where the match is weak. Size values are once, few and many counts, or a class for expanded clones, and some rows have none.

cdr3_nt: TGTGCCTGGAGTGTTAGGGGGCTTGGGATGAACACTGAAGCTTTCTTT
cdr3_aa: CAWSVRGLGMNTEAFF
clone_size: NA
j_call: TRBJ1-1
v_call: TRBV30
d_call: TRBD1

cdr3_nt: TGTGCCAGCAGCCCGAGACAGCAAATGAACACTGAAGCTTTCTTT
cdr3_aa: CASSPRQQMNTEAFF
clone_size: once
j_call: TRBJ1-1
v_call: TRBV11-1
d_call: NA

cdr3_nt: TGTGCCATCAGTGAGACGGTAGATAGCAATCAGCCCCAGCATTTT
cdr3_aa: CAISETVDSNQPQHF
clone_size: NA
j_call: TRBJ1-5
v_call: TRBV10-3
d_call: NA

cdr3_nt: TGTGCCAGCAGGGGTATCGAGGGGGTCTACGAGCAGTACTTC
cdr3_aa: CASRGIEGVYEQYF
clone_size: NA
j_call: TRBJ2-7
v_call: TRBV2
d_call: NA

cdr3_nt: TGTGCCAGCACTCAGGGAGGTCCTGGAAACACCATATATTTT
cdr3_aa: CASTQGGPGNTIYF
clone_size: NA
j_call: TRBJ1-3
v_call: TRBV6-1
d_call: NA

cdr3_nt: TGTGCCAGTAGTACCTATGGAGGGGGCGTCGGTGGCTACACCTTC
cdr3_aa: CASSTYGGGVGGYTF
clone_size: NA
j_call: TRBJ1-2
v_call: TRBV19
d_call: TRBD1

cdr3_nt: TGTGCCAGCAGAGGCAGGGACACCGGGGAGCTGTTTTTT
cdr3_aa: CASRGRDTGELFF
clone_size: NA
j_call: TRBJ2-2
v_call: TRBV6-4
d_call: NA

cdr3_nt: TGCGCCAGCAGCCTCGGTGGGGGTACAGGGTCCGGCTACACCTTC
cdr3_aa: CASSLGGGTGSGYTF
clone_size: once
j_call: TRBJ1-2
v_call: TRBV4-1
d_call: NA

cdr3_nt: TGTGCCAGCAGCGACCAACAGGGGCCTCACTATAATTCACCCCTCCACTTT
cdr3_aa: CASSDQQGPHYNSPLHF
clone_size: NA
j_call: TRBJ1-6
v_call: TRBV21-1
d_call: NA

cdr3_nt: TGTGCCAGCAGCTTGGAGACAGGGACTCGAGAGACCCAGTACTTC
cdr3_aa: CASSLETGTRETQYF
clone_size: NA
j_call: TRBJ2-5
v_call: TRBV5-4
d_call: NA

cdr3_nt: TGCGCCAGCAGCTTGGACAGGGCGGTTCGGGAGACCCAGTACTTC
cdr3_aa: CASSLDRAVRETQYF
clone_size: NA
j_call: TRBJ2-5
v_call: TRBV5-1
d_call: NA

cdr3_nt: TGTGCCAGCAGCCCAACAGGGGGTAGTGAAAAACTGTTTTTT
cdr3_aa: CASSPTGGSEKLFF
clone_size: NA
j_call: TRBJ1-4
v_call: TRBV11-2
d_call: TRBD1

cdr3_nt: TGTGCCAGCAGCTTGCCTTCCCCAGGCAATGAGCAGTTCTTC
cdr3_aa: CASSLPSPGNEQFF
clone_size: NA
j_call: TRBJ2-1
v_call: TRBV9
d_call: NA

cdr3_nt: TGTGCCTTTGACAGGGATAATCAGCCCCAGCATTTT
cdr3_aa: CAFDRDNQPQHF
clone_size: NA
j_call: TRBJ1-5
v_call: TRBV30
d_call: TRBD1

cdr3_nt: TGTGCCAGCAGCTTAGCGGTAGCGGGAGGGGGCTTCTACGAGCAGTACTTC
cdr3_aa: CASSLAVAGGGFYEQYF
clone_size: NA
j_call: TRBJ2-7
v_call: TRBV7-2
d_call: TRBD2

cdr3_nt: TGTGCCAGCAGTTATGGACAGCCTCACACCGGGGAGCTGTTTTTT
cdr3_aa: CASSYGQPHTGELFF
clone_size: NA
j_call: TRBJ2-2
v_call: TRBV6-5
d_call: NA

cdr3_nt: TGTGCCAGCAGTTTATCGAGTGGCAGGGGGTTGGCTGAAGCTTTCTTT
cdr3_aa: CASSLSSGRGLAEAFF
clone_size: once
j_call: TRBJ1-1
v_call: TRBV27
d_call: TRBD1

cdr3_nt: TGTGCCAGCAGCGTAGAAGGGGGAGGAAACACCATATATTTT
cdr3_aa: CASSVEGGGNTIYF
clone_size: NA
j_call: TRBJ1-3
v_call: TRBV9
d_call: NA

cdr3_nt: TGTGCCAGCAGCCAAGATTATTTAGGCGGGAACGCCTACAATGAGCAGTTCTTC
cdr3_aa: CASSQDYLGGNAYNEQFF
clone_size: NA
j_call: TRBJ2-1
v_call: TRBV4-2
d_call: NA

cdr3_nt: TGCGCCAGCAGCTTGATCACAGCCGGGGAGCTGTTTTTT
cdr3_aa: CASSLITAGELFF
clone_size: NA
j_call: TRBJ2-2
v_call: TRBV5-1
d_call: NA

cdr3_nt: TGTGCCAGCAGTGGTGGACAGGGGGCCTATGGCTACACCTTC
cdr3_aa: CASSGGQGAYGYTF
clone_size: NA
j_call: TRBJ1-2
v_call: TRBV2
d_call: TRBD1

cdr3_nt: TGTGCCAGCACCCTGGGGGGGCGTTTCTCTGGAAACACCATATATTTT
cdr3_aa: CASTLGGRFSGNTIYF
clone_size: NA
j_call: TRBJ1-3
v_call: TRBV28
d_call: NA

cdr3_nt: NA
cdr3_aa: CASSFGSGLEGSYEQYF
clone_size: NA
j_call: TRBJ2-7
v_call: TRBV28
d_call: NA

cdr3_nt: TGTGCCAGCTCACCCCAAGGAGGGCGGTGGGAGACCCAGTACTTC
cdr3_aa: CASSPQGGRWETQYF
clone_size: NA
j_call: TRBJ2-5
v_call: TRBV18
d_call: NA

cdr3_nt: TGTGCCAGCACCCTACCGGAGGACGGGGGTCACGAGCAGTACTTC
cdr3_aa: CASTLPEDGGHEQYF
clone_size: NA
j_call: TRBJ2-7
v_call: TRBV12-1
d_call: NA

cdr3_nt: TGTGCCAGCAGATCCGGGACAGGATCGTACCAGCCCCAGCATTTT
cdr3_aa: CASRSGTGSYQPQHF
clone_size: NA
j_call: TRBJ1-5
v_call: TRBV2
d_call: TRBD1

cdr3_nt: TGTGCCAGCTCGACAGCCCAGGACAATCAGCCCCAGCATTTT
cdr3_aa: CASSTAQDNQPQHF
clone_size: NA
j_call: TRBJ1-5
v_call: TRBV28
d_call: NA

cdr3_nt: TGTGCCAGCAGCTTAGACACGAACACTGAAGCTTTCTTT
cdr3_aa: CASSLDTNTEAFF
clone_size: NA
j_call: TRBJ1-1
v_call: TRBV7-8
d_call: NA

cdr3_nt: TGTGCCAGCAGCTCGGGACAGGGGAATCAGCCCCAGCATTTT
cdr3_aa: CASSSGQGNQPQHF
clone_size: NA
j_call: TRBJ1-5
v_call: TRBV7-9
d_call: TRBD1

cdr3_nt: TGTGCCAGCAGTGGATCGGTAGCGGGGACCTACGAGCAGTACTTC
cdr3_aa: CASSGSVAGTYEQYF
clone_size: NA
j_call: TRBJ2-7
v_call: TRBV6-1
d_call: TRBD2

cdr3_nt: TGTGCCAGCAGTGAACAAGGGGGCACTGAAGCTTTCTTT
cdr3_aa: CASSEQGGTEAFF
clone_size: NA
j_call: TRBJ1-1
v_call: TRBV6-1
d_call: NA

cdr3_nt: TGTGCCAGCAGAAGCGACGGGAGCTATGGCTACACCTTC
cdr3_aa: CASRSDGSYGYTF
clone_size: once
j_call: TRBJ1-2
v_call: TRBV6-4
d_call: NA

cdr3_nt: TGTGCCAGCAGCTTAGGTTTTGCGGATACGCAGTATTTT
cdr3_aa: CASSLGFADTQYF
clone_size: NA
j_call: TRBJ2-3
v_call: TRBV7-2
d_call: NA

cdr3_nt: TGTGCCATCAGTGAGTCGGGCAGGGGGACCGGTAACTATGGCTACACCTTC
cdr3_aa: CAISESGRGTGNYGYTF
clone_size: NA
j_call: TRBJ1-2
v_call: TRBV10-3
d_call: TRBD1

cdr3_nt: TGTGCCAGCTCACCTAGCGGGACAGATACGCAGTATTTT
cdr3_aa: CASSPSGTDTQYF
clone_size: NA
j_call: TRBJ2-3
v_call: TRBV18
d_call: TRBD2

cdr3_nt: TGTGCCAGCGCGGGGACGAATGTCCGGGGCACAGATACGCAGTATTTT
cdr3_aa: CASAGTNVRGTDTQYF
clone_size: NA
j_call: TRBJ2-3
v_call: TRBV19
d_call: NA

cdr3_nt: TGCGCCAGCAGCCATTTAGCGGGGGGGATCTACAATGAGCAGTTCTTC
cdr3_aa: CASSHLAGGIYNEQFF
clone_size: once
j_call: TRBJ2-1
v_call: TRBV4-1
d_call: TRBD2

cdr3_nt: TGCGCCAGCAGCTTACAGGCCTTGAACACTGAAGCTTTCTTT
cdr3_aa: CASSLQALNTEAFF
clone_size: once
j_call: TRBJ1-1
v_call: TRBV5-1
d_call: NA

cdr3_nt: TGTGCCAGTAGTAGCCTAGCGGGTGACATCTACGAGCAGTACTTC
cdr3_aa: CASSSLAGDIYEQYF
clone_size: many
j_call: TRBJ2-7
v_call: TRBV19
d_call: TRBD2

cdr3_nt: TGTGCCAGCAGCTCAACTCAGGGGTACAATGAGCAGTTCTTC
cdr3_aa: CASSSTQGYNEQFF
clone_size: NA
j_call: TRBJ2-1
v_call: TRBV11-2
d_call: NA

cdr3_nt: TGTGCCAGCAGCTTAGAAGCTAGCGGGGGCCCGTACTTC
cdr3_aa: CASSLEASGGPYF
clone_size: NA
j_call: TRBJ2-5
v_call: TRBV11-2
d_call: TRBD2

cdr3_nt: TGTGCCAGCAGCCGTAAGACTAGCGGGAGTACGGATGAGCAGTTCTTC
cdr3_aa: CASSRKTSGSTDEQFF
clone_size: NA
j_call: TRBJ2-1
v_call: TRBV6-6
d_call: TRBD2

cdr3_nt: TGCGCCAGCAGCCGGGGGGGGGCGAGTACAGATACGCAGTATTTT
cdr3_aa: CASSRGGASTDTQYF
clone_size: NA
j_call: TRBJ2-3
v_call: TRBV5-1
d_call: TRBD2

cdr3_nt: TGTGCCAGCAGCCCCGGACAGGGGCGAAACACCATATATTTT
cdr3_aa: CASSPGQGRNTIYF
clone_size: NA
j_call: TRBJ1-3
v_call: TRBV5-4
d_call: TRBD1

cdr3_nt: TGTGCCAGCAGTTTTCCGGGACTAGCTCACGAGCAGTACTTC
cdr3_aa: CASSFPGLAHEQYF
clone_size: NA
j_call: TRBJ2-7
v_call: TRBV28
d_call: TRBD2

cdr3_nt: TGTGCCAGCAGCGACAGGGGAATGTGGGAGCAGTACTTC
cdr3_aa: CASSDRGMWEQYF
clone_size: NA
j_call: TRBJ2-7
v_call: TRBV5-4
d_call: TRBD1

cdr3_nt: TGCAGCGTTGATCGGACAGTCTCGAACACTGAAGCTTTCTTT
cdr3_aa: CSVDRTVSNTEAFF
clone_size: NA
j_call: TRBJ1-1
v_call: TRBV29-1
d_call: NA

cdr3_nt: TGTGCCAGCAGTTTATACGGGGGGTCAGCCAAAAACATTCAGTACTTC
cdr3_aa: CASSLYGGSAKNIQYF
clone_size: NA
j_call: TRBJ2-4
v_call: TRBV27
d_call: TRBD2

cdr3_nt: TGTGCCAGCAGCTTGTATTCAGGGTCTAACGAGCAGTACTTC
cdr3_aa: CASSLYSGSNEQYF
clone_size: NA
j_call: TRBJ2-7
v_call: TRBV5-5
d_call: NA

cdr3_nt: TGTGCCAGCAGCTTAGCAGGGGCAGGTTCACCCCTCCACTTT
cdr3_aa: CASSLAGAGSPLHF
clone_size: NA
j_call: TRBJ1-6
v_call: TRBV7-8
d_call: NA

cdr3_nt: TGTGCCAGCAATAACCGGGACAAAGATTACGAGCAGTACTTC
cdr3_aa: CASNNRDKDYEQYF
clone_size: NA
j_call: TRBJ2-7
v_call: TRBV28
d_call: NA

cdr3_nt: TGTGCCACCAGCAGAGCTGGGGATCCGGGGACCCAGCATTTT
cdr3_aa: CATSRAGDPGTQHF
clone_size: NA
j_call: TRBJ1-5
v_call: TRBV15
d_call: NA

cdr3_nt: TGTGCCTGGAGTCAGGGGGGAAGGAACACTGAAGCTTTCTTT
cdr3_aa: CAWSQGGRNTEAFF
clone_size: few
j_call: TRBJ1-1
v_call: TRBV30
d_call: TRBD1

cdr3_nt: TGCGCCAGCAGCCAAGACTCAGAATACGAGACCCAGTACTTC
cdr3_aa: CASSQDSEYETQYF
clone_size: NA
j_call: TRBJ2-5
v_call: TRBV4-1
d_call: NA

cdr3_nt: TGTGCCTGGAGTACAGGGGGCAGGGGCAATCAGCCCCAGCATTTT
cdr3_aa: CAWSTGGRGNQPQHF
clone_size: NA
j_call: TRBJ1-5
v_call: TRBV30
d_call: TRBD1